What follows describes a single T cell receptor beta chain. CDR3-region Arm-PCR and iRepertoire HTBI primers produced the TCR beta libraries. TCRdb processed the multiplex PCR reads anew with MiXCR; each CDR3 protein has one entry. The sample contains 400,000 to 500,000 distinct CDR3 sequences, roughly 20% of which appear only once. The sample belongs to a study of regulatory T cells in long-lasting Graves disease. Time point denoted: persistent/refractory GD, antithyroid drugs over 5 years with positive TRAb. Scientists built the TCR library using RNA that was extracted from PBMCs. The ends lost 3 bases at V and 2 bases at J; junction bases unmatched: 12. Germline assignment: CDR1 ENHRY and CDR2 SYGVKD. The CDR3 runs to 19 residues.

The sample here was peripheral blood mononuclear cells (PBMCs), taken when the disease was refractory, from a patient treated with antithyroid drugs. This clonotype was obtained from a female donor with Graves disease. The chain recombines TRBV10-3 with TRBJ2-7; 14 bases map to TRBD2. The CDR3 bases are TGTGCCATCAGTGAACCCGGGGGACTAGCGGGAGAGTCTACCTACGAGCAGTACTTC. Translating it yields CAISEPGGLAGESTYEQYF.